A selection of T cell receptor beta chains follows, all from one sample in a study of blood T cell repertoires in COVID-19. Method: immunoSEQ multiplex PCR; TCRdb's copy keeps in-frame clones and lacks some. The sample lists about 140,000 clones; around three quarters were seen once. Sequenced material: peripheral blood. The receptors originated from a man aged 60 to 75 with acute or convalescent COVID-19. The CDR3 runs from the conserved cysteine through the conserved F or W. A D gene is named only where the DNA matches it firmly. Only part of the rows carry a size: once, few, many, or a class if the clone is expanded.

v_call	clone_size	d_call	j_call	cdr3_aa	cdr3_nt
TRBV25-1	once	TRBD1	TRBJ2-7	CASRGDRGGYEQYF	TGTGCCAGCAGGGGGGACAGGGGGGGCTACGAGCAGTACTTC
TRBV24-1	.	.	TRBJ1-2	CATSDGTFNYGYTF	TGTGCCACCAGTGATGGGACATTTAACTATGGCTACACCTTC
TRBV7-3	few	.	TRBJ1-2	CASSPGVNYGYTF	TGTGCCAGCAGCCCCGGAGTCAACTATGGCTACACCTTC
TRBV30	.	TRBD1	TRBJ1-1	CAWRSYRGEGTEAFF	TGTGCCTGGAGATCATACAGGGGCGAGGGCACTGAAGCTTTCTTT
TRBV3-1/TRBV3-2	.	TRBD2	TRBJ2-7	CASSQDQTSGQEQYF	TGTGCCAGCAGCCAAGATCAGACTAGCGGTCAAGAGCAGTACTTC
TRBV11-2	few	.	TRBJ2-3	CASSPPAGTQYF	TGTGCCAGCAGCCCCCCCGCCGGTACGCAGTATTTT
TRBV19	.	TRBD1	TRBJ1-5	CASSTRQGADGNQPQHF	TGTGCCAGTAGTACTCGACAGGGGGCGGACGGAAATCAGCCCCAGCATTTT
TRBV2	.	TRBD1	TRBJ1-4	CASRSQGALEKLFF	TGTGCCAGCAGATCCCAGGGGGCTCTTGAAAAACTGTTTTTT
TRBV12-3/TRBV12-4	.	.	TRBJ2-2	CASGEGAGELFF	TGTGCCAGCGGGGAAGGGGCCGGGGAGCTGTTTTTT
TRBV27	.	TRBD1	TRBJ2-2	CASNLSGTGVHGELFF	TGTGCCAGCAACCTATCCGGGACAGGGGTGCACGGGGAGCTGTTTTTT
TRBV9	.	.	TRBJ2-5	CASSVGAEMNYGTQYF	TGTGCCAGCAGCGTAGGAGCGGAGATGAACTACGGGACCCAGTACTTC
TRBV30	many	.	TRBJ1-5	CAWTGNQPQHF	TGTGCCTGGACAGGTAATCAGCCCCAGCATTTT
TRBV4-2	few	.	TRBJ1-3	CASSQEQGGNTIYF	TGTGCCAGCAGCCAAGAGCAGGGTGGAAACACCATATATTTT
TRBV11-2	.	TRBD2	TRBJ2-3	CASSTRETSGDTQYF	TGTGCCAGCAGCACCCGTGAGACTAGCGGAGATACGCAGTATTTT
TRBV3-1/TRBV3-2	.	TRBD1	TRBJ1-2	CASSQPDRDSGYTF	TGTGCCAGCAGCCAACCTGACAGGGATTCTGGCTACACCTTC
TRBV28	once	TRBD2	TRBJ2-3	CASEPGLELDTQYF	TGTGCCAGCGAACCGGGACTAGAATTGGATACGCAGTATTTT
TRBV27	.	.	TRBJ2-7	CASSFYGEQYF	TGTGCCAGCAGTTTCTACGGCGAGCAGTACTTC
TRBV18	.	TRBD2	TRBJ2-7	CASSSGRSYEQYF	TGTGCCAGCTCAAGCGGGAGATCCTACGAGCAGTACTTC
TRBV10-2	.	TRBD2	TRBJ2-7	CASSDRTSGRTYEQYF	TGCGCCAGCAGTGATCGGACTAGCGGGAGAACCTACGAGCAGTACTTC
TRBV6-2/TRBV6-3	.	TRBD1	TRBJ1-5	CASSYEPGQGSNQPQHF	TGTGCCAGCAGTTACGAGCCGGGACAGGGGAGCAATCAGCCCCAGCATTTT
TRBV7-8	.	.	TRBJ1-5	CASSFDRSSNQPQHF	TGTGCCAGCAGCTTTGATCGCAGTAGCAATCAGCCCCAGCATTTT
TRBV7-2	once	TRBD2	TRBJ2-3	CASSLGARGSTTDTQYF	TGTGCCAGCAGCTTAGGCGCTCGCGGGAGCACGACAGATACGCAGTATTTT
TRBV18	few	.	TRBJ1-4	CASSPPTGEDEKLFF	TGTGCCAGCTCACCACCGACTGGGGAGGATGAAAAACTGTTTTTT
TRBV5-4	.	TRBD1	TRBJ1-6	CASSQNRGDSPLHF	TGTGCCAGCAGCCAAAACAGGGGTGATTCACCCCTCCACTTT
TRBV7-6	.	TRBD2	TRBJ2-3	CASSPRLAKSTDTQYF	TGTGCCAGCAGCCCCCGACTAGCGAAGAGCACAGATACGCAGTATTTT
TRBV28	.	.	TRBJ2-1	CASSLGQGSYNEQFF	TGTGCCAGCAGTTTAGGGCAGGGATCCTACAATGAGCAGTTCTTC
TRBV9	.	TRBD2	TRBJ2-1	CASSVGTSGRQGEQFF	TGTGCCAGCAGCGTAGGCACTAGCGGGAGGCAAGGAGAGCAGTTCTTC
TRBV7-4	.	.	TRBJ1-6	CASRCPGNSPLHF	TGTGCCAGCCGTTGCCCGGGTAATTCACCCCTCCACTTT
TRBV30	.	.	TRBJ1-4	CAWGQGATNEKLFF	TGTGCCTGGGGTCAGGGCGCAACTAATGAAAAACTGTTTTTT
TRBV4-2	.	.	TRBJ2-1	CASSQDFAISYNEQFF	TGTGCCAGCAGCCAAGATTTTGCTATTTCCTACAATGAGCAGTTCTTC
TRBV20-1	few	.	TRBJ1-2	CSASQGGGYTF	TGCAGTGCTAGCCAGGGTGGTGGCTACACCTTC
TRBV30	.	TRBD2	TRBJ2-7	CAWSSGRAYEQYF	TGTGCCTGGAGCTCCGGGAGGGCCTACGAGCAGTACTTC
TRBV4-2	.	.	TRBJ1-4	CASSHLDRSEEKLFF	TGTGCCAGCAGCCACCTCGACAGGTCGGAGGAAAAACTGTTTTTT
TRBV27	few	TRBD2	TRBJ2-1	CASSFSGSYNEQFF	TGTGCCAGCAGTTTTAGCGGGAGTTACAATGAGCAGTTCTTC
TRBV7-9	few	TRBD2	TRBJ2-1	CASSLVLAEYNEQFF	TGTGCCAGCAGCTTAGTACTAGCGGAATACAATGAGCAGTTCTTC
TRBV10-3	.	.	TRBJ1-2	CAISDSRVRDYGYTF	TGTGCCATCAGTGACTCTAGGGTCAGGGACTATGGCTACACCTTC
TRBV6-6	.	.	TRBJ2-7	CASSYLGAPQYF	TGTGCCAGCAGTTACCTAGGGGCCCCTCAGTACTTC
TRBV5-1	few	TRBD1	TRBJ2-3	CASSLGQGDLGDTQYF	TGCGCCAGCAGCTTGGGACAGGGGGACTTAGGGGATACGCAGTATTTT
TRBV6-4	once	TRBD2	TRBJ2-1	CASSDRLLAGYNEQFF	TGTGCCAGCAGTGACAGGTTACTAGCGGGATACAATGAGCAGTTCTTC
TRBV10-3	once	TRBD1	TRBJ2-5	CAISESGQGVTLETQYF	TGTGCCATCAGTGAGTCCGGACAGGGGGTAACTTTAGAGACCCAGTACTTC
TRBV27	few	.	TRBJ2-1	CASSLFLVPSSYNEQFF	TGTGCCAGCAGTTTATTTCTAGTTCCTAGCTCCTACAATGAGCAGTTCTTC
TRBV3-1/TRBV3-2	once	.	TRBJ1-3	CASSPYWGDKENTIYF	TGTGCCAGCAGCCCCTATTGGGGGGATAAGGAAAACACCATATATTTT
TRBV27	.	TRBD1	TRBJ1-5	CASSWGRGIRSNQPQHF	TGTGCCAGCAGTTGGGGCAGGGGGATACGAAGCAATCAGCCCCAGCATTTT
TRBV5-6	.	TRBD1	TRBJ1-2	CASSPGTVTYYGYTF	TGTGCCAGCAGCCCTGGGACAGTAACTTACTATGGCTACACCTTC
TRBV28	many	TRBD1	TRBJ2-7	CASTLLRDRVYEQYF	TGTGCCAGCACCCTACTTCGGGACAGGGTTTACGAGCAGTACTTC
TRBV27	.	TRBD1	TRBJ1-1	CASIPWTGGNTEAFF	TGTGCCAGCATCCCCTGGACAGGGGGGAACACTGAAGCTTTCTTT
TRBV19	few	TRBD1	TRBJ2-5	CASSITGGNKETQYF	TGTGCCAGTAGCATTACAGGGGGTAACAAAGAGACCCAGTACTTC
TRBV5-5	.	TRBD1	TRBJ2-2	CASSQGATGELFF	TGTGCCAGCAGCCAGGGGGCAACCGGGGAGCTGTTTTTT
TRBV6-1	few	TRBD1	TRBJ1-4	CASSGSYRGRDEKLFF	TGTGCCAGCAGTGGTTCCTACAGGGGGCGCGATGAAAAACTGTTTTTT